This T cell receptor beta chain comes out of a study of T cells in narcolepsy. Study information: Enrolled donors included narcolepsy type 1 or type 2 patients and healthy controls.

Profiling relied on immunoSEQ multiplex PCR, and the TCRdb table lists in-frame clones only, not all of them. Here the sample spans tens of thousands of clones, roughly 80% being singletons. Sample: CD45RA- memory CD4+ T cells from PBMCs. The TCR comes from a human donor with narcolepsy.

The CDR3 nucleotides are TGTGCCAGCAGATATGCCAGGAGAGAAACTGAAGCTTTCTTT. It is translated as CASRYARRETEAFF. V usage is TRBV6-5 and J usage is TRBJ1-1; D ambiguous. Germline V gives CDR1 MNHEY, CDR2 SVGAGI. V was trimmed by 6 bases and J by 5 bases, leaving 16 bases between them. The CDR3 length is 14 residues.